This TCR beta chain was documented in a study of prognosis after radiotherapy for stage I lung cancer (dated by TCRdb to 2020 to 2022). In the study overall: Between April 2018 and January 2019, nineteen stage I NSCLC patients were enrolled in Nanjing, China. Roughly 5 patients had oligometastatic NSCLC after surgical resection of the primary tumor, and around 14 had newly diagnosed primary stage I lung tumors. All patients were considered medically inoperable, owing to comorbidities in more than 10 and refusal of surgery in about seven. The cohort was made up of about a dozen men and roughly 6 women, with a median age of nearly 75 years and an age range of 53 to 84 years. Squamous cell carcinoma histology was identified in seven patients, and adenocarcinoma histology was identified in roughly eleven patients. Using image-guided IMRT or VMAT, SBRT was delivered in 3 to 5 fractions at a biologically effective dose of at least 100 Gy. Concurrent therapy was not administered to any patient alongside SBRT. Four of the 19 patients developed distant metastases after SBRT, at a median of around seven months; the other 15 showed no significant progression. The study profiled peripheral blood TCR beta repertoires from stage I NSCLC patients before and after stereotactic body radiotherapy and related them to distant failure. A total of about 40 blood samples from 19 patients were sequenced, with one sample obtained before and one obtained after SBRT for each patient. Study-wide conclusions, independent of this receptor: Post-SBRT Shannon entropy and its change from baseline were lower in patients who developed distant metastases; baseline Shannon entropy was not associated with metastases. TRBV and TRBJ usage frequencies reportedly varied with metastasis status, involving two V genes at baseline and about 10 V and two J genes after SBRT. After SBRT, the count of unique TCR clones dropped from a median of about 10,000 beforehand to nearly 7,000 afterward (Wilcoxon paired P=0.011). Whether the expanded TCR clones were tumor-specific was not determined. Limitations of the study included a small cohort and short follow-up, and the study findings need independent validation. None of the reported P values were adjusted for multiple comparisons.

Comment on this clonotype: Its antigen specificity is not known. A far larger clone is just one base off, so this is likely a read error.

A history of other malignancies or of prior chemotherapy or radiotherapy was absent in all patients, and node-negative disease was shown on CT and PET/CT in all patients. At each of two time points, about 6.1 milliliters of peripheral venous blood were collected into EDTA tubes. PBMCs were isolated by Ficoll-Paque Plus density-gradient centrifugation. Right after collection, samples were kept at -80 degrees C until analysis. Two rounds of multiplex PCR on genomic DNA were used to amplify the TCR beta CDR3 region. The first PCR round used primers specific to each TRBV and TRBJ gene, and the primer sequences were filed in Chinese patent CN105087789A. The second PCR round used universal primers. The Roche High Pure PCR Template Preparation Kit was used to extract genomic DNA from the frozen PBMCs. Paired-end sequencing with 151 bp reads was performed on the libraries using an Illumina HiSeq 3000. The original methods were these. CutAdapt was used to discard raw reads that did not contain the multiplex PCR primer sequences. Using PEAR, the high-quality paired reads were merged into contigs. By alignment to reference sequences, MiXCR assigned TRB V, D and J gene segments to each contig. To remove sequencing errors, CDR3 sequences were clustered according to base quality and sequence similarity. Shannon entropy, normalized by the natural log of the productive TCR sequence number, served as the measure of diversity. Clonality was computed as one minus the ratio of Shannon entropy to the natural log of the number of unique clonotypes. The Youden index of ROC curves was used to select progression-free survival cut-offs for repertoire metrics, and analyses were performed in R 3.5.3. TCRdb ran its own pipeline on the public reads, namely fastp trimming at Q25 and MiXCR clone calling, and kept in-frame beta chains. Identical CDR3 protein sequences are pooled into one entry, listed with their most common genes and DNA. The V and J calls here are based on TCRdb, not the publication. Recorded for this sample are fewer than 40,000 distinct CDR3 sequences; approximately 29% of them occurred a single time. Of the sample, roughly a quarter is held by the ten largest clones.

CDR1 and CDR2 were assigned from the germline V gene as MNHGY and SVAAGI. The cysteine opens and the phenylalanine closes a CDR3 of 13 amino acids. The kept DNA is CDR3 alone, 39 bases in frame from the first base. This material consisted of PBMCs, taken before or after stereotactic body radiation therapy (not recorded which). The sequence is built from TRBV6-9 and TRBJ1-5; perhaps TRBD1 is the D gene, with 5 bases matching. This TCR came from a donor of 50 years or more with non-small cell lung cancer. The CDR3: CASSSPGRQHQHF. The nucleotide sequence is TGTGCCAGCAGTTCCCCCGGGAGACAGCACCAGCATTTT.